This TCR beta chain is from a study of blood T cell repertoires in COVID-19. TCRdb's table, derived via immunoSEQ multiplex PCR, lists solely in-frame clones and lacks some. This table has under 200,000 clones, around four fifths appearing once. This receptor was taken from a man aged 65 to 79 with active or convalescent COVID-19. The sample comprised peripheral blood.

CDR3 region: CASKVGQGWADTQYF. In DNA, the CDR3 is TGCGCCAGCAAGGTGGGGCAGGGATGGGCAGATACGCAGTATTTT. V usage is TRBV5-1 and J usage is TRBJ2-3, with D possibly being TRBD1 (5 bases). The ends were cut back, 6 bases at V and 4 bases at J, with 18 bases in the middle. CDR1 and CDR2 from the germline V gene are SGHRS and YFSETQ. CDR3 length equals 15 residues.